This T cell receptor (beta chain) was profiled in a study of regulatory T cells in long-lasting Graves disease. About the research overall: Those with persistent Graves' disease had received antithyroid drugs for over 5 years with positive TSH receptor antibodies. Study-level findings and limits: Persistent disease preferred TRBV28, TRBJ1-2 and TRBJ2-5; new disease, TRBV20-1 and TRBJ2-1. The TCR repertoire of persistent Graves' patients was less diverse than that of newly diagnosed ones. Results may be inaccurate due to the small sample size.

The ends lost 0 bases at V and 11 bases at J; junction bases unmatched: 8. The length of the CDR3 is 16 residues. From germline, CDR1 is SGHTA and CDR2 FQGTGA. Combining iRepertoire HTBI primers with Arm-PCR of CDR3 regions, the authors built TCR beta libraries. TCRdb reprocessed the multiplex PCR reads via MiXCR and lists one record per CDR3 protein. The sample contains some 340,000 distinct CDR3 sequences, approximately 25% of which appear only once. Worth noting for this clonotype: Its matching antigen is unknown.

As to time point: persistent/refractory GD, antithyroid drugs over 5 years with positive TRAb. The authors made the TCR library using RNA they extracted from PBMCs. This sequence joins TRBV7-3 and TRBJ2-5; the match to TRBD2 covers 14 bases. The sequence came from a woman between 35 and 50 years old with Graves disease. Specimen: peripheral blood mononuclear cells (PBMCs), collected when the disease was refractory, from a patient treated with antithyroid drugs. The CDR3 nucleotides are TGTGCCAGCAGCTTAACAACGGGGACTAGCGGGGGTGAGCAGTACTTC. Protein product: CASSLTTGTSGGEQYF.